These 3 T cell receptor beta chains originate from one sample sequenced in a study of blood T cell repertoires in COVID-19. Method: immunoSEQ multiplex PCR; TCRdb's copy keeps in-frame clones and lacks some. The repertoire includes about 240,000 clones, approximately 83% of them detected once, and around 9.6% sits in the top ten. The sample consisted of peripheral blood. The receptor set was obtained from a woman of 80 years or more with acute or convalescent COVID-19.

The V gene is TRBV28, the J gene TRBJ1-1, with unresolved D. V was pared by 6 bases and J by 1 base, with 12 bases between. The V gene's germline CDR1 is MDHEN and CDR2 SYDVKM. The CDR3 is 14 residues long. The CDR3 reads CASRGSIRNTEAFF. The CDR3 region has the DNA TGTGCCAGCAGGGGGAGCATTAGGAACACTGAAGCTTTCTTT.

The chain recombines TRBV6-5 with TRBJ2-4, with 12 positions matching TRBD1. After removal of 8 bases from V and 6 bases from J, the junction contained 5 bases not matched to a gene. The CDR3 spans 14 residues. CDR1 MNHEY and CDR2 SVGAGI come from the germline V gene. CDR3 in DNA: TGTGCCAGCGCCGGGACAGGGGGCTTAAACATTCAGTACTTC. Translated: CASAGTGGLNIQYF.

This chain links TRBV6-5 with TRBJ1-6; D unclear. CDR3 size: 13 residues. V gave up 7 bases and J gave up 15 bases, with 19 bases separating them. CDR1 and CDR2 from the germline V gene are MNHEY and SVGAGI. The CDR3 reads CASTELSRTLLHF. The CDR3 DNA sequence: TGTGCCAGCACGGAACTATCGAGAACTCTCCTCCACTTT.